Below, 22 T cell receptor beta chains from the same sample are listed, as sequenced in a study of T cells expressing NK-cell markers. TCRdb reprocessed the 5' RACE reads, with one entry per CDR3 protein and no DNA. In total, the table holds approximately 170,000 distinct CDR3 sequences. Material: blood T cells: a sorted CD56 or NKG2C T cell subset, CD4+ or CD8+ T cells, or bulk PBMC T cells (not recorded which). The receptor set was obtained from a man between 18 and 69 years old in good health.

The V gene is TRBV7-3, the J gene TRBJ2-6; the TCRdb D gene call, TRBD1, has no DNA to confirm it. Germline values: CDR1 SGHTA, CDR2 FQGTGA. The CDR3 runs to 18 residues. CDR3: CASSLNGQGHSGANVLTF.

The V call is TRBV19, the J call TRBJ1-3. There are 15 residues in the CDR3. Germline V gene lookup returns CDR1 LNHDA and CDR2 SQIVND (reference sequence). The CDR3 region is CASSIGVFSGNTIYF.

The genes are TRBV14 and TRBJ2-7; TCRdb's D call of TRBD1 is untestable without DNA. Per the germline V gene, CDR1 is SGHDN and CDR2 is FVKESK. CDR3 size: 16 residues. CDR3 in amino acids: CASSQEPSQASYEQYF.

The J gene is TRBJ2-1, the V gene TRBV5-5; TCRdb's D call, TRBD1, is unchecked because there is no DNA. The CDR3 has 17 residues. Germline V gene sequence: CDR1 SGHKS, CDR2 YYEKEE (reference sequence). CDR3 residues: CASSLEGGPTMRDSQFF.

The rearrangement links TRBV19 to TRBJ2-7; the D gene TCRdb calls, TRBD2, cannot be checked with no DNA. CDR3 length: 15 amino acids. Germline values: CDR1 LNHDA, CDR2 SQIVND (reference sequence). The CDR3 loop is CASSSRTSGDYEQYF.

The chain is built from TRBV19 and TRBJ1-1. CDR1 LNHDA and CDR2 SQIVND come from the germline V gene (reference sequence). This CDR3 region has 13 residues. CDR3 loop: CASSIERKTEAFF.

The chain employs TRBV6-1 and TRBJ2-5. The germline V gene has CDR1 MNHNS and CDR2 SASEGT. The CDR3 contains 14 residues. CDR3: CASSDFTNEETQYF.

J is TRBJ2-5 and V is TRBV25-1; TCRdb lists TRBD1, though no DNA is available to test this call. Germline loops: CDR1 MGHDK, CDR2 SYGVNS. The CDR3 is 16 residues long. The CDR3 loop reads CASSAWTGGASETQYF.

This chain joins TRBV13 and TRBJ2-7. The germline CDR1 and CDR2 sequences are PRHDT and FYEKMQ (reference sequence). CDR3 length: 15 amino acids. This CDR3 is CASSLGRRLAHEQYF.

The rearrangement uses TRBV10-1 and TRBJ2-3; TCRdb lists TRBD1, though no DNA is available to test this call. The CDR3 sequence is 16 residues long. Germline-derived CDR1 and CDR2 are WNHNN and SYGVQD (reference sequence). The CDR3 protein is CASTLQCRGNTDTQYF.

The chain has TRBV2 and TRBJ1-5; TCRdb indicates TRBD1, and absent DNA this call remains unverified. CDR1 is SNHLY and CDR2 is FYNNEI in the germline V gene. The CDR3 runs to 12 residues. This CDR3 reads CASRTGYQPQHF.

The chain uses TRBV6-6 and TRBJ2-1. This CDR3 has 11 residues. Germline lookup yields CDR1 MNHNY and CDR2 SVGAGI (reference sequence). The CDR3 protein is CASSSRQEQFF.

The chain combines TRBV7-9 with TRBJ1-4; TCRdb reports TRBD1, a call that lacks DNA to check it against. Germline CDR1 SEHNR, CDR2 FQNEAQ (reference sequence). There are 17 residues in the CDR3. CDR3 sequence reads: CASTFPRTDATNEKLFF. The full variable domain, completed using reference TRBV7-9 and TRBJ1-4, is DTGVSQNPRHKITKRGQNVTFRCDPISEHNRLYWYRQTLGQGPEFLTYFQNEAQLEKSRLLSDRFSAERPKGSFSTLEIQRTEQGDSAMYLCASTFPRTDATNEKLFFGSGTQLSVL.

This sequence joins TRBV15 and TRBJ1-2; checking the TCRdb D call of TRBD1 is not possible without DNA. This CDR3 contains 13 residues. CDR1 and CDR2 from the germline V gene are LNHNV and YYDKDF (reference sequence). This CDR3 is CATRDVDRGGYTF.

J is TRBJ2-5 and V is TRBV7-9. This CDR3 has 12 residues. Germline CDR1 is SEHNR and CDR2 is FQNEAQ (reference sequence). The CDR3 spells CASVVGLETQYF.

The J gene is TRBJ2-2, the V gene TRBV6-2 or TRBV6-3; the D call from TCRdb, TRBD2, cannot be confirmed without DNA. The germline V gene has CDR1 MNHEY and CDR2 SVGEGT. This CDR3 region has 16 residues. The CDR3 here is CASTVTPSGGAGELFF.

CDR3 sequence reads: CASSVQEAYQETQYF. The V gene is TRBV9, the J gene TRBJ2-5; TCRdb names TRBD1, which stays unverified in the absence of DNA. Germline-derived CDR1 and CDR2 are SGDLS and YYNGEE. This CDR3 contains 15 residues.

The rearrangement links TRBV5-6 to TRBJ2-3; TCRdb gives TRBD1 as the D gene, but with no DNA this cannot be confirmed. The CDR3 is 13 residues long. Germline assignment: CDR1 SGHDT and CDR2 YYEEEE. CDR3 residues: CASSESWGDTQYF. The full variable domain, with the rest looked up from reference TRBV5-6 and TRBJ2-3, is DAGVTQSPTHLIKTRGQQVTLRCSPKSGHDTVSWYQQALGQGPQFIFQYYEEEERQRGNFPDRFSGHQFPNYSSELNVNALLLGDSALYLCASSESWGDTQYFGPGTRLTVL.

CDR3 amino acids: CASSSGTVGSPLHF. This rearrangement joins TRBV28 to TRBJ1-6; TCRdb's D call, TRBD1, is unchecked because there is no DNA. Germline V gene lookup returns CDR1 MDHEN and CDR2 SYDVKM. The CDR3 has 14 amino acids.

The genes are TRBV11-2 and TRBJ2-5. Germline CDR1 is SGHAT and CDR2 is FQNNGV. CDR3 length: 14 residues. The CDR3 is CASSEEQPQETQYF.

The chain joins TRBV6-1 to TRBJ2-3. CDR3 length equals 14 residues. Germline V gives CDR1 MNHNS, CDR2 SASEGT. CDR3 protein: CASSPTQGTDTQYF.

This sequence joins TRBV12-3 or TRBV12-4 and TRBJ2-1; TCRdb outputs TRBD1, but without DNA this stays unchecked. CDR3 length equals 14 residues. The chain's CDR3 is CASSNGTVLVEQFF.